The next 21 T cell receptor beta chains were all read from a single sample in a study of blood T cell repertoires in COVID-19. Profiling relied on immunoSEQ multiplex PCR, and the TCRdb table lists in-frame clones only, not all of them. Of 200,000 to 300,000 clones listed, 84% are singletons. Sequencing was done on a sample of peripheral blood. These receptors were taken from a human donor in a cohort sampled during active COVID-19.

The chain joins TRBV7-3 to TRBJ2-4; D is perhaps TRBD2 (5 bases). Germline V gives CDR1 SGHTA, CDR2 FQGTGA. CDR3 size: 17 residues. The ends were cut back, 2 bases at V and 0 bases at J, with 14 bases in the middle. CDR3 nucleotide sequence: TGTGCCAGCAGCTTAGAGGGCGGGCCTCTAGCCAAAAACATTCAGTACTTC. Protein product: CASSLEGGPLAKNIQYF.

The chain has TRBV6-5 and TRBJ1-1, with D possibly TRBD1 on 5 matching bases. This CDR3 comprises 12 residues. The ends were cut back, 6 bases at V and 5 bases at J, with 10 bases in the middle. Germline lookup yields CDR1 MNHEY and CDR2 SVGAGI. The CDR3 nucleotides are TGTGCCAGCAGCCGGGGGTGGACTGAAGCTTTCTTT. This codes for CASSRGWTEAFF.

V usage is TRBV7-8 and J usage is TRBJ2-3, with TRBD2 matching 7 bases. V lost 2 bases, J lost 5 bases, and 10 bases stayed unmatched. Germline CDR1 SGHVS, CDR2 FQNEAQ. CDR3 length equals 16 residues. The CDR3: CASSLKPGPGGDTQYF. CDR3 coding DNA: TGTGCCAGCAGCTTAAAGCCGGGGCCGGGAGGAGATACGCAGTATTTT.

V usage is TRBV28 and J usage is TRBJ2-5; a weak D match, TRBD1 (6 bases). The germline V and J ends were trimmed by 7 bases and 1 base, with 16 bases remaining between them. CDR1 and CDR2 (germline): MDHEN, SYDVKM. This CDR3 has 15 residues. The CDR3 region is CASNSPGQPQETQYF. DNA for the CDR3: TGTGCCAGCAATTCCCCCGGACAGCCCCAAGAGACCCAGTACTTC.

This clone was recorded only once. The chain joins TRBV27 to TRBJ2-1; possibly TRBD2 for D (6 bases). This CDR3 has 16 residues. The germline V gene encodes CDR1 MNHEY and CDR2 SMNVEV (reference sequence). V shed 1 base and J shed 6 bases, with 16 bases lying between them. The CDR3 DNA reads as TGTGCCAGCAGTTTATTTGCGGCGGGATTGAGCAATGAGCAGTTCTTC. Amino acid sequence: CASSLFAAGLSNEQFF.

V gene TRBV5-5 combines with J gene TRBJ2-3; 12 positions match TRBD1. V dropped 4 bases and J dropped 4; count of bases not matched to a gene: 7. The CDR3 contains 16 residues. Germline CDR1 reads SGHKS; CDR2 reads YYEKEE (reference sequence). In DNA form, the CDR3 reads TGTGCCAGCAGCCTGAATAGGGACAGGGGGCCAGATACGCAGTATTTT. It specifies CASSLNRDRGPDTQYF.

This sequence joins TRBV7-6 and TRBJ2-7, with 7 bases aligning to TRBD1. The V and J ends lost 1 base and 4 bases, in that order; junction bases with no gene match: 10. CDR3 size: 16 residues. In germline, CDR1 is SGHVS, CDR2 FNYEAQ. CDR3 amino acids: CASSLEEGDRAYEQYF. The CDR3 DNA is TGTGCCAGCAGCTTAGAGGAAGGAGACAGGGCATACGAGCAGTACTTC.

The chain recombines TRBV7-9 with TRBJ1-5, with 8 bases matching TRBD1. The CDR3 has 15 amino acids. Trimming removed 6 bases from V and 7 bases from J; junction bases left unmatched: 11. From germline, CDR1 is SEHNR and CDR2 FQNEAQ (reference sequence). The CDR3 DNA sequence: TGTGCCAGCAGTCCGGGACAGGCTCCACGCCAGCCCCAGCATTTT. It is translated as CASSPGQAPRQPQHF.

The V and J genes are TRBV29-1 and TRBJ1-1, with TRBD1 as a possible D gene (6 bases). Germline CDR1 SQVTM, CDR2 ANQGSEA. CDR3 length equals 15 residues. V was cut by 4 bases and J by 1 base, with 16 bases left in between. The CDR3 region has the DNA TGCAGCGTTGGTTCATCTGCAGGGGAGAACACTGAAGCTTTCTTT. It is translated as CSVGSSAGENTEAFF.

In nucleotides, the CDR3 is TGCGCCAGCAGCCAAGATCCCTCAGGGACAATCTCTGGAAACACCATATATTTT. Its translation is CASSQDPSGTISGNTIYF. The chain joins TRBV4-3 to TRBJ1-3, with D possibly being TRBD1 (6 bases). Germline V gene lookup returns CDR1 LGHNA and CDR2 YSLEER. V lost 0 bases to trimming and J lost 0 bases, with 15 bases between them. The length of the CDR3 is 18 residues.

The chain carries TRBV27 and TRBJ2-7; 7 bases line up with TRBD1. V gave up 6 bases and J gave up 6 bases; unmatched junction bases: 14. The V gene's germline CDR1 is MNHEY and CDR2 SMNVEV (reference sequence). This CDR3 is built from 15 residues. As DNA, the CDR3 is TGTGCCAGCAGAAGACAGGGCCCAGGGCTTATCGAGCAGTACTTC. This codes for CASRRQGPGLIEQYF.

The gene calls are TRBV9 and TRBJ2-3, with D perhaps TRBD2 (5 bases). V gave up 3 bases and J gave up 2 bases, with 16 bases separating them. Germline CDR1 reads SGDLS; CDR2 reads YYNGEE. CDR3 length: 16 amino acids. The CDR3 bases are TGTGCCAGCAGCGCCCCTACGCTAGCCCTCACAGATACGCAGTATTTT. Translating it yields CASSAPTLALTDTQYF. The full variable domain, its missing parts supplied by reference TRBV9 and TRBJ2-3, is DSGVTQTPKHLITATGQRVTLRCSPRSGDLSVYWYQQSLDQGLQFLIQYYNGEERAKGNILERFSAQQFPDLHSELNLSSLELGDSALYFCASSAPTLALTDTQYFGPGTRLTVL.

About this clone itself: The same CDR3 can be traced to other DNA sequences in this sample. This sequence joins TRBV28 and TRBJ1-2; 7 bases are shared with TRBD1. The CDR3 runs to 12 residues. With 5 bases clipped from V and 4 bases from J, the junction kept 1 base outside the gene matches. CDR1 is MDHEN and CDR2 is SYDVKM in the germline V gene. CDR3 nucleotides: TGTGCCAGCAGTACAGGGGTCTATGGCTACACCTTC. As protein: CASSTGVYGYTF.

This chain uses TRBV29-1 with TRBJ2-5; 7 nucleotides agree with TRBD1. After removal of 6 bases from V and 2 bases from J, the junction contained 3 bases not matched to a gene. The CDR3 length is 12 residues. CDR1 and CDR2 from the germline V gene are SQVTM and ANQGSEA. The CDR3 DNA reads TGCAGCGTCCGGACAGGACAAGAGACCCAGTACTTC. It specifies CSVRTGQETQYF.

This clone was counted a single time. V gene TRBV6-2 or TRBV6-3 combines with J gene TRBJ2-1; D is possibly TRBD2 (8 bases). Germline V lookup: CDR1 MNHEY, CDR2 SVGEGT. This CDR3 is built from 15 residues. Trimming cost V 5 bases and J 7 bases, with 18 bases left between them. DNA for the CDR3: TGTGCCAGCAGTACGGGAGGGGGCTTGGGGAATGAGCAGTTCTTC. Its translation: CASSTGGGLGNEQFF.

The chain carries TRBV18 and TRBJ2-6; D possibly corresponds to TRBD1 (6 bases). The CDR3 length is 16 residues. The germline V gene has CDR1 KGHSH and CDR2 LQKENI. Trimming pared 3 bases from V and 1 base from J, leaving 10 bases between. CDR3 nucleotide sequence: TGTGCCAGCTCACCTATCACAGGGTCTGGGGCCAACGTCCTGACTTTC. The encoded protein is CASSPITGSGANVLTF.

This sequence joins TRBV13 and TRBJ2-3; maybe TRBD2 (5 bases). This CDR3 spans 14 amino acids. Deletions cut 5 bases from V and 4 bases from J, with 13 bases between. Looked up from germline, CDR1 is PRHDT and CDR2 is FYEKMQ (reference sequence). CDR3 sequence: CASSRRGWADTQYF. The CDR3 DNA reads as TGTGCCAGCAGCCGCAGAGGGTGGGCAGATACGCAGTATTTT. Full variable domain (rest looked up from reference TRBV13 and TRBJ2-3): AAGVIQSPRHLIKEKRETATLKCYPIPRHDTVYWYQQGPGQDPQFLISFYEKMQSDKGSIPDRFSAQQFSDYHSELNMSSLELGDSALYFCASSRRGWADTQYFGPGTRLTVL.

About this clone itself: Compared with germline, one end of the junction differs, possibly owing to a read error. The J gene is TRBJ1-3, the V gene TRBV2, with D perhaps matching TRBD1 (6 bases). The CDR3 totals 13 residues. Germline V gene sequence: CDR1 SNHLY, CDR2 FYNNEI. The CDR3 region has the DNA TGTGCCAGCTGCAGGGGAGCTGGAAGCACCATATATTTT. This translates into CASCRGAGSTIYF.

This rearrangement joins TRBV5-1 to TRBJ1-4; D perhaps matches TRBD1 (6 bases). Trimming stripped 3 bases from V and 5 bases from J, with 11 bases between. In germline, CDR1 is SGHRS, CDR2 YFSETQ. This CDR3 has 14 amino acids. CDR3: CASSSWDINEKLFF. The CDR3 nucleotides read TGCGCCAGCAGCTCCTGGGACATAAATGAAAAACTGTTTTTT.

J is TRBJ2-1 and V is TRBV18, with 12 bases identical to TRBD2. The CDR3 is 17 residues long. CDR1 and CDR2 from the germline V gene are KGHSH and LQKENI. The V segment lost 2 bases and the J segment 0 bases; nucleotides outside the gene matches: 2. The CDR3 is CASSPGLAGNSYNEQFF. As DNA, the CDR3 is TGTGCCAGCTCACCAGGACTAGCGGGAAACTCCTACAATGAGCAGTTCTTC.

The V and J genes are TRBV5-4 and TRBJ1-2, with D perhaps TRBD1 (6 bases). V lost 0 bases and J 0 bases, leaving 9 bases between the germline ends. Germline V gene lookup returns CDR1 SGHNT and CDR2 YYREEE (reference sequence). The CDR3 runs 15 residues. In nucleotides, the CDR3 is TGTGCCAGCAGCTTGGGACAGGTTGCTAACTATGGCTACACCTTC. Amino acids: CASSLGQVANYGYTF.